This is a list of T cell receptor beta chains from one sample in a study of cytomegalovirus exposure and HLA in healthy donors. The repertoire was sequenced with immunoSEQ multiplex PCR; TCRdb's copy has only in-frame clones and lacks some. The sample shows 75,000 to 90,000 clones, around 81% of them seen only once. Sequencing used PBMCs. These receptors originate from a male donor in good health and CMV-seropositive. Both conserved end residues are part of each CDR3. D genes are given only for firm matches. Rows may omit the clone size; those that give it use once, few, many or a size class.

>TRBV6-5|TRBJ2-4|TRBD2|NA
TGTGCCAGCAGGTCCGGGGGGTCCAAAAACATTCAGTACTTC
CASRSGGSKNIQYF
>TRBV15|TRBJ2-7|NA|NA
TGTGCCACCAGCAGAGACCGGGACATCCACTACGAGCAGTACTTC
CATSRDRDIHYEQYF
>TRBV2|TRBJ2-2|TRBD2|NA
TGTGCCAGCAGCCCCCTAGCGGGAGGCTACACCGGGGAGCTGTTTTTT
CASSPLAGGYTGELFF
>TRBV11-2|TRBJ1-1|NA|NA
TGTGCCAGCAGCTTATCCCCGGCGGTAAACACTGAAGCTTTCTTT
CASSLSPAVNTEAFF
>TRBV4-3|TRBJ1-2|NA|few
TGCGCCAGCAGCCAATATATGGGGGCCCGCTATGGCTACACCTTC
CASSQYMGARYGYTF
>TRBV4-3|TRBJ2-3|NA|NA
TGCGCCAGCAGCCAAGATTTCAGGGGAGGCACAGATACGCAGTATTTT
CASSQDFRGGTDTQYF
>TRBV5-6|TRBJ1-5|NA|NA
TGTGCCAGCAGCTTTGGGGGGGGCGCGAACAATCAGCCCCAGCATTTT
CASSFGGGANNQPQHF
>TRBV5-1|TRBJ2-7|TRBD1|NA
TGCGCCAGCAGCACTTCTCCCCGGGACAGCACCTACGAGCAGTACTTC
CASSTSPRDSTYEQYF
>TRBV19|TRBJ1-2|TRBD1|NA
TGTGCCAGTAGTACCCTATTCCGGACAGGGGGCCTCGGCTATGGCTACACCTTC
CASSTLFRTGGLGYGYTF
>TRBV7-2|TRBJ2-5|NA|NA
TGTGCCAGCAGCCGTAGCTATATGCTTGAGACCCAGTACTTC
CASSRSYMLETQYF
>TRBV6-1|TRBJ1-6|NA|NA
TGTGCCAGCTTTAATGCGAATTCACCCCTCCACTTT
CASFNANSPLHF
>TRBV5-6|TRBJ2-3|NA|NA
TGTGCCAGCAGTCTGGCTAGCACAGATACGCAGTATTTT
CASSLASTDTQYF
>TRBV2|TRBJ2-5|TRBD2|NA
TGTGCCAGCGTACTAGCGGGGAAACAAGAGACCCAGTACTTC
CASVLAGKQETQYF
>TRBV7-9|TRBJ2-7|NA|NA
TGTGCCAGCAGCTCGGTCACAGGGTTCTACGAGCAGTACTTC
CASSSVTGFYEQYF
>TRBV27|TRBJ2-7|NA|NA
TGTGCCAGCAGTTTAATTCCAGGGTGGTACGAGCAGTACTTC
CASSLIPGWYEQYF
>TRBV7-9|TRBJ2-7|TRBD1|few
TGTGCCAGCAGCCCAGGGACAGGGCGAACCTACGAGCAGTACTTC
CASSPGTGRTYEQYF
>TRBV2|TRBJ1-5|NA|NA
TGTGCCAGCAGTGCCCACGGAGGAGGGGTTCAGCCCCAGCATTTT
CASSAHGGGVQPQHF
>TRBV7-9|TRBJ1-2|NA|NA
TGTGCCAGCTCGACAGTGAACTATGGCTACACCTTC
CASSTVNYGYTF
>TRBV28|TRBJ1-2|NA|NA
TGTGCCAGCAGTCGGGTATCTAACTATGGCTACACCTTC
CASSRVSNYGYTF
>TRBV27|TRBJ1-2|TRBD1|NA
TGTGCCAGCAGTTCAGACAGGGCCAACTATGGCTACACCTTC
CASSSDRANYGYTF
>TRBV19|TRBJ2-3|NA|NA
TGTGCCAGTAGTATATCGAGGAGACTCACAGATACGCAGTATTTT
CASSISRRLTDTQYF
>TRBV29-1|TRBJ2-6|NA|NA
TGCAGCGTTGTTCGGACAGGGGCCAACGTCCTGACTTTC
CSVVRTGANVLTF
>TRBV27|TRBJ2-7|NA|NA
TGTGCCAGCAGTCCCGGAGGTCCCGCTTACGAGCAGTACTTC
CASSPGGPAYEQYF
>TRBV6-6|TRBJ1-3|TRBD1|NA
TGTGCCAGCAGTAGGGACAGGGGGAACTCTGGAAACACCATATATTTT
CASSRDRGNSGNTIYF
>TRBV4-2|TRBJ2-7|NA|few
TGTGCCAGCAGCGAGGGGGTCGGCTCCCCCTACGAGCAGTACTTC
CASSEGVGSPYEQYF
>TRBV7-2|TRBJ1-1|NA|NA
TGTGCCAGCAGCTTAGCTCCCGGGGGGCTACAGCCGAACACTGAAGCTTTCTTT
CASSLAPGGLQPNTEAFF
>TRBV2|TRBJ2-7|NA|NA
TGTGCCAGCAATCAGGGGCTACCCCGTTCCGAGCAGTACTTC
CASNQGLPRSEQYF
>TRBV6-5|TRBJ1-3|NA|NA
TGTGCCAGCAGTCAAACACAAGACAGAGGAAACACCATATATTTT
CASSQTQDRGNTIYF
>TRBV7-9|TRBJ1-1|NA|NA
TGTGCCAGCAGCTCGCAGGGTGACACTGAAGCTTTCTTT
CASSSQGDTEAFF
>TRBV6-6|TRBJ1-1|TRBD1|NA
TGTGCCAGCAGTTACCGGACGTGGGACAGTGAAGCTTTCTTT
CASSYRTWDSEAFF
>TRBV19|TRBJ2-3|NA|NA
TGTGCCAGTAGTAACGCGGGGTTCACAGATACGCAGTATTTT
CASSNAGFTDTQYF
>TRBV7-2|TRBJ2-7|TRBD2|few
TGTGCCAGCAGCTTACCTACGGGGGGTCCCCACGAGCAGTACTTC
CASSLPTGGPHEQYF
>TRBV7-6|TRBJ2-2|TRBD2|NA
TGTGCCAGCAGCTTAGGTGAAGCGGGAACCGGGGAGCTGTTTTTT
CASSLGEAGTGELFF
>TRBV10-2|TRBJ2-4|TRBD1|once
TGCGCCAGCACCGCTAGGGGACAGAACATTCAGTACTTC
CASTARGQNIQYF
>TRBV5-1|TRBJ2-7|TRBD1|NA
TGCGCCAGCAGCCCCTGGACAGGTTCCTACGAGCAGTACTTC
CASSPWTGSYEQYF
>TRBV5-6|TRBJ2-5|NA|NA
TGTGCCAGCATCCGTGGGGGGTTGGGGACCCAGTACTTC
CASIRGGLGTQYF
>TRBV27|TRBJ2-4|TRBD2|NA
TGTGCCAGCACAGTCCTAGCGGGAGGCAAAAACATTCAGTACTTC
CASTVLAGGKNIQYF
>TRBV9|TRBJ2-1|TRBD2|NA
TGTGCCAGCAGCGTAGACCTAGCGGGGGGCTCGCAGTTCTTC
CASSVDLAGGSQFF
>TRBV2|TRBJ1-2|TRBD1|NA
TGTGCCAGCGGAGGCACCAGGACAGGGGGAAGCTACACCTTC
CASGGTRTGGSYTF
>TRBV6-5|TRBJ2-7|TRBD1|NA
TGTGCCAGCAGTAAAGTGGACAGGACGGGGCAGTACTTC
CASSKVDRTGQYF
>TRBV4-2|TRBJ2-7|NA|NA
TGTGCCAGCAGCCTTAATCACGAGCAGTACTTC
CASSLNHEQYF
>TRBV6-5|TRBJ1-4|NA|NA
TGTGCCAGCAGTCGAGAGGGTGGTGAAAAACTGTTTTTT
CASSREGGEKLFF
>TRBV10-3|TRBJ1-1|NA|NA
TGTGCCATCACCGCTGGGAGTGAAGCTTTCTTT
CAITAGSEAFF
>TRBV5-6|TRBJ2-1|NA|NA
TGTGCCAGCAGCTTGTGGGCAGGGTCCTACAATGAGCAGTTCTTC
CASSLWAGSYNEQFF
>TRBV28|TRBJ2-7|NA|NA
TGTGCCAGCCGAATTACCCGACTATACGAGCAGTACTTC
CASRITRLYEQYF
>TRBV5-1|TRBJ2-1|TRBD1|NA
TGCGCCAGCAGCTGGGGGGACAGGGGGGGCGGGCTGTTCTTC
CASSWGDRGGGLFF
>TRBV7-2|TRBJ2-7|NA|NA
TGTGCCAGCAGCTTAGGGCTGGGGACAGCGGGCGAGCAGTACTTC
CASSLGLGTAGEQYF
>TRBV19|TRBJ2-1|NA|NA
TGTGCCAGTAGTATTAATTCGGGACTTTTTTTAAATGAGCAGTTCTTC
CASSINSGLFLNEQFF
>TRBV19|TRBJ2-7|NA|NA
TGTGCCAGTAACTCCGGGGCGGGGTGGATTGGCGAGCAGTACTTC
CASNSGAGWIGEQYF
>TRBV28|TRBJ2-7|TRBD2|NA
TGTGCCAGCAGAACAGGGACTAGCCACGAGCAGTACTTC
CASRTGTSHEQYF
>TRBV6-5|TRBJ1-5|NA|NA
TGTGCCAGCCACGGACAGATAAATCAGCCCCAGCATTTT
CASHGQINQPQHF
>TRBV5-1|TRBJ2-3|NA|NA
TGCGCCAGCAGCTTCTCCGTGCTAGCGACTACAGATACGCAGTATTTT
CASSFSVLATTDTQYF
>TRBV28|TRBJ2-5|NA|once
TGTGCCAGCAAGCCTTCTAACAGGTACCAAGAGACCCAGTACTTC
CASKPSNRYQETQYF
>TRBV5-1|TRBJ1-5|NA|NA
TGCGCCAGCAGCTTAGAAGGCAGGATCAATCAGCCCCAGCATTTT
CASSLEGRINQPQHF
>TRBV11-1|TRBJ2-1|TRBD2|NA
TGTGCCAGCAGCTTAGAGCGGGGGGCCACGTACAATGAGCAGTTCTTC
CASSLERGATYNEQFF
>TRBV6-4|TRBJ2-3|TRBD2|NA
TGTGCCAGCAGTGAGGCGGGAGGTAGCGCAGATACGCAGTATTTT
CASSEAGGSADTQYF